This T cell receptor (beta chain) was documented in a study of cytomegalovirus exposure and HLA in healthy donors (dated by TCRdb to the late 2010s). Background on the whole study: According to an earlier analysis of around 600 of the donors, roughly 180 million T cells yielded roughly 110 million unique TCR beta sequences and about 300 Gb of sequence data. Every discovery cohort repertoire had been produced on one sequencing platform. To predict cytomegalovirus infection status, the study brought together high-throughput TCR immunosequencing, statistical association of individual TCRs with disease status, and machine learning. In an earlier analysis of about 590 of the donors, high-throughput TCR beta sequencing was used to judge whether each TCR beta V gene segment behaved as functional or pseudogenic. Donor age, sex, ethnicity and CMV serostatus were compiled alongside the repertoire data. The study profiled the T cell repertoires of about 720 subjects by immunosequencing and related them to cytomegalovirus serostatus. The study aimed to test whether cataloging public T cell receptors could reveal signatures of past pathogen exposure. A later genetic analysis took genome-wide SNP genotypes for about 55% of the 666 donors and used that subset as a discovery cohort. Because of strong linkage in the cohort, roughly five DR-DQ haplotypes were treated as single units for association and clustering. Rather than using new phenotypic data, the later analysis identified candidate immune exposures from TCR beta sequences and from how often those sequences occurred across donors. Class I and class II HLA loci were covered by the typing at four-digit resolution. An early release covering roughly 600 HLA-typed donors comprised approximately 290 gigabases of sequencing data and around 80 million unique TCR sequences. A later analysis re-examined previously published TCR beta repertoires from 610 or so donors and added high-resolution HLA genotyping to investigate patterns of TCR occurrence. The number of donors typed differed by locus, with roughly 620-630 for A, B, C, DRB1 and DQB1, more than 500 for DQA1, about 610 for DPA1, and roughly 450 for DPB1. The genetic ancestry cluster associated with self-reported Caucasian donors included about 84% of the roughly 390 genotyped donors. Across about 380 genotyped donors of the cohort, an average of approximately 220,000 unique TCR beta nucleotide sequences per donor were sequenced, and around 19% of those sequences were non-productive. In addition to the first cohort of around 670 subjects, a separate validation cohort of some 120 different subjects was used.

Comments on this clone: It has no known antigen specificity. Base quality data are lacking; no much larger clone is found one base away.

What the study reported, not specific to this receptor: Compared with the 666-donor mean, donors in an Asian-associated ancestry cluster had fewer N-insertions in productive TCRs, according to a later genetic analysis. Roughly uniform sequencing depth across donors was assumed in presence/absence analyses, although this assumption may not hold. A further reported finding was that TCR beta sequences accurately predicted the HLA-A and HLA-B alleles for most subjects in the first cohort. Immune exposure information for the cohort was limited to CMV serostatus. A later analysis found that TCR association rates varied across HLA loci, with DRB1 alleles showing the most associated TCRs and HLA-C alleles the fewest. A later analysis associated 17,000 or so TCR beta sequences with specific HLA alleles at a false discovery rate of 0.05. Because counts were too low, 15 or so rarely observed V segments, including chromosome 9 orphons, were excluded from the earlier analysis of 587 of the donors. In a later analysis, several top co-occurrence clusters were reported to appear linked to parvovirus B19, influenza, CMV and Epstein-Barr virus. In an earlier analysis of some 640 of the donors, most TCR beta V segments were observed in productive rearrangements about 87% or about 30% of the time, broadly matching IMGT annotations. In a later analysis, HLA-associated TCR beta chains showed more clonal expansion and lower generation probabilities than non-associated chains that were equally common. Across donors, most TCR sequences were observed very rarely, whereas some public TCRs were present in many individuals. In a later genetic analysis, a missense DCLRE1C variant was associated with V-gene and J-gene trimming of TCR beta chains, and the association was replicated in an independent cohort. In vitro tests confirmed that a few of the cytomegalovirus-associated TCR beta chains recognize cytomegalovirus antigens. The authors suggested that the approach could potentially be generalized to other disease states and immunological phenotypes. Correlated functional status among segregating V segments might reflect linkage disequilibrium, but an unknown experimental factor could not be ruled out. Assigning TCR associations to individual alleles was difficult when HLA alleles, especially DR and DQ, strongly co-occurred. Some IMGT-functional V segments, including TRBV6-2 and TRBV6-3, could not be distinguished by the 87-base-pair reads and were therefore excluded. The classifier was reported to diagnose cytomegalovirus status with high specificity and sensitivity in both the original cohort and the validation cohort. According to a later analysis, most CMV-associated TCR beta chains appeared to be HLA-restricted, and the HLA associations seemed to be driven largely by CMV exposure. In this cohort, only TCR beta chains were sequenced, and detectable features were limited by the absence of alpha or paired-chain data. A cluster of highly shared sequence variants was judged likely to be a technical artifact of the sequencing pipeline. The study listed over 150 TCR beta chains as associated with cytomegalovirus. Because HLA typing was unavailable for some donors at each locus, only the typed subset was used in association tests.

Library construction relied on the immunoSEQ multiplex PCR assay. The multiplex PCR relied on a mix of 60 forward primers for TCR Vbeta segments and 13 reverse primers for TCR Jbeta segments. The CDR3 region of rearranged TCR beta genes was amplified from genomic DNA by a multiplex PCR assay. The amplified TCR beta libraries were sequenced on the Illumina HiSeq System as 87-base-pair reads. The authors processed their data as follows. In a later analysis, tens of millions of unique TCR beta chains were counted across the 500 to 850 repertoires, and roughly 11 million of these chains were shared by at least two donors. To remove PCR and sequencing errors, raw reads were error-corrected and collapsed into unique sequences using a nearest-neighbor algorithm that merged closely related sequences. To assign V, D and J gene segments, CDR3 sequences were aligned to IMGT reference sequences. Each retained sequence needed at least a six-nucleotide match to both a V gene segment and a J gene segment. Rearrangements were classified as productive when the CDR3 lacked stop codons and remained in frame with V and J, and all other rearrangements were classified as non-productive. CDR3 was defined according to IMGT convention as the region running from the second conserved V-encoded cysteine to the conserved J-encoded phenylalanine. Sequences without an unambiguous match to a single V gene segment were excluded from the earlier analysis of 587 of the donors. In an earlier analysis of 450 to 750 of the donors, a V segment was called functional when productive rearrangements were above 56.7%, and segregating when the standard deviation between donors exceeded 5%. A statistical classification framework was built to diagnose cytomegalovirus status from the catalog of TCR beta chain sequences. In a later analysis, V and J genes were assigned by comparing TCR nucleotide sequences against IMGT/GENE-DB human TR gene sequences. A later analysis assigned CDR3 sequences and most-parsimonious VDJ recombination scenarios with the TCRdist pipeline. In a later analysis, each TCR beta chain was defined by its CDR3 amino acid sequence together with its V-gene family, and reads without a unique V-gene family were excluded. In a later analysis, approximately 640 highly shared, low-generation-probability nucleotide sequences were removed to address suspected cross-contamination and a sequencing artifact. A later analysis calculated a clonal expansion index for each public chain from normalized within-repertoire ranks of inferred template counts. In a later analysis, generation probabilities were computed with a VDJ recombination model fitted to out-of-frame rearrangements, and the resulting probabilities were checked against IGoR. A later analysis scored TCR-TCR, TCR-HLA and TCR-CMV co-occurrence with hypergeometric tests, applying a repertoire-size bias correction to TCR pairs. False discovery rates were estimated in a later analysis by permuting HLA or CMV assignments 20 times. In a later analysis, co-occurring TCRs were grouped with DBSCAN, and TCRdist sequence similarity was added when clustering was performed within HLA-allele-positive subsets. Repertoires with fewer than 30,000 or more than 120,000 public chains were left out of co-occurrence clustering, as were five repertoires with anomalous nucleotide sharing. TCRdb provides this immuneACCESS table in a form limited to in-frame rearrangements. Some clones are lacking; in checked studies, under half of them reflect an unresolved V gene, and why the rest are absent is not known. The DNA gave D and trimming, while V, J and clone size come from that table. The table for this sample lists around 50,000 clones; around 62% of them were counted only once. The ten most abundant clones make up about 11% of the sample.

In total, about 650 healthy bone marrow donors made up the cohort. All cohort members were sampled while nominally healthy, although unrecorded immune exposures were likely present. Of the 700 or so cohort members, around 300 had a positive CMV serostatus and approximately 370 had a negative one, while no CMV serostatus was recorded for the donor. A peripheral blood sample was collected from each donor, and TCR beta sequencing was performed on peripheral blood mononuclear cells. Genomic DNA extraction from the blood cell samples was performed with the Qiagen DNeasy Blood Extraction Kit. The germline V gene specifies MNHEY as CDR1 and SVGAGI as CDR2. Reading from cysteine to phenylalanine, the CDR3 counts 14 amino acids. The kept DNA is CDR3 alone, 42 bases in frame from the first base.

The source of this sequence is a human donor in good health. Sequencing used PBMCs. The chain employs TRBV6-5 and TRBJ2-5, with 7 bases matching TRBD1. The end of the DNA aligns better with TRBJ2-7, so the J call may be wrong. The nucleotide sequence reads as follows: TGTGCCACCGCTGACCGGGACAGCTCCTACGAGCAGTACTTC. Its protein product is CATADRDSSYEQYF.